The 27 T cell receptor beta chains given below trace back to one sample, sequenced in a study of OX40 agonist ivuxolimab in advanced cancers. The method was immunoSEQ multiplex PCR; TCRdb's version includes in-frame clones alone and lacks a portion of them. Counted here are around 60,000 clones, around 90% occurring once; the ten biggest clones make up roughly an eighth. The material was CD4+ or CD8+ T cells sorted from blood, obtained in a trial of the OX40 agonist ivuxolimab. All receptors derive from an adult with an advanced solid tumor such as melanoma, head and neck, liver or kidney cancer.

The V and J genes are TRBV5-1 and TRBJ2-7, with 10 nucleotides matching TRBD1. V gave up 4 bases and J gave up 5 bases; unmatched junction bases: 6. This CDR3 spans 14 amino acids. Germline lookup yields CDR1 SGHRS and CDR2 YFSETQ. The CDR3 bases are TGCGCCAGCAGCCCCGGGACAGGGGACGACGAGCAGTACTTC. It is translated as CASSPGTGDDEQYF.

The chain links TRBV27 to TRBJ2-1; 11 bases agree with TRBD1. Germline CDR1 is MNHEY and CDR2 is SMNVEV (reference sequence). J gave up 8 bases and V 2 bases, and 5 bases lay outside the gene matches. The length of the CDR3 is 15 residues. CDR3 loop: CASSLRGQGVYEQFF. The CDR3 DNA sequence: TGTGCCAGCAGTTTACGGGGACAGGGGGTCTATGAGCAGTTCTTC.

J is TRBJ1-1 and V is TRBV7-9; no definite D call. Germline loops: CDR1 SEHNR, CDR2 FQNEAQ (reference sequence). The CDR3 length is 15 residues. V was cut by 5 bases and J by 1 base, with 14 bases left in between. The DNA of the CDR3 is TGTGCCAGCAGCCCTGAGACCCCAAAGAACACTGAAGCTTTCTTT. This encodes CASSPETPKNTEAFF.

DNA of the CDR3: TGTGCCATCAGGCGCTTAGGACAGGACTCTGGAAACACCATATATTTT. Its translation is CAIRRLGQDSGNTIYF. The gene calls are TRBV10-3 and TRBJ1-3; 7 bases fit TRBD1. J was trimmed by 0 bases and V by 6 bases; bases with no gene match: 8. Germline CDR1 ENHRY, CDR2 SYGVKD. The CDR3 length is 16 residues.

The chain links TRBV4-1 to TRBJ1-4; D call uncertain. The V end was cut by 1 base, the J end by 0 bases, with 6 bases between. From germline, CDR1 is MGHRA and CDR2 YSYEKL. The CDR3 has 15 residues. CDR3 nucleotide sequence: TGCGCCAGCAGCCAAGTGGGCCCAACTAATGAAAAACTGTTTTTT. It codes for CASSQVGPTNEKLFF.

The chain combines TRBV6-5 with TRBJ2-7; perhaps TRBD1 as D (5 bases). V gave up 7 bases and J gave up 4 bases, with 17 bases separating them. The CDR3 has 14 residues. CDR1 MNHEY and CDR2 SVGAGI come from the germline V gene. DNA of the CDR3: TGTGCCAGCAAAACCTCAGGGCCCAGTTACGAGCAGTACTTC. It codes for CASKTSGPSYEQYF.

The chain links TRBV5-6 to TRBJ2-2; tentatively, D is TRBD1 (6 bases). The V gene lost 5 bases and the J gene lost 8 bases, with 7 bases spanning the gap. This CDR3 is built from 11 residues. CDR1 and CDR2 from the germline V gene are SGHDT and YYEEEE. This CDR3 is CASRDRGELFF. For the CDR3, the DNA is TGTGCCAGCAGAGACAGGGGGGAGCTGTTTTTT.

The V gene is TRBV7-9, the J gene TRBJ1-2, with 7 positions matching TRBD1. The trim removed 5 bases at V and 5 bases at J, leaving 11 bases unmatched. Per germline, CDR1 SEHNR and CDR2 FQNEAQ (reference sequence). There are 15 residues in the CDR3. CDR3 in DNA: TGTGCCAGCAGCCTCGGGGACAGAACCTTTTATGGCTACACCTTC. Amino acid sequence: CASSLGDRTFYGYTF.

V usage is TRBV7-6 and J usage is TRBJ2-3; D is perhaps TRBD2 (5 bases). Trimming shortened V by 5 bases and J by 1 base, and 10 bases separated the two germline ends. This CDR3 spans 14 amino acids. Per germline, CDR1 SGHVS and CDR2 FNYEAQ. The CDR3 region has the DNA TGTGCCAGCAGCGACCGGACTGGCACAGATACGCAGTATTTT. Translating it yields CASSDRTGTDTQYF.

This chain connects TRBV27 to TRBJ2-3, with 9 nucleotides matching TRBD2. This CDR3 has 18 residues. Germline V gives CDR1 MNHEY, CDR2 SMNVEV (reference sequence). After removal of 0 bases from V and 3 bases from J, the junction contained 10 bases not matched to a gene. The CDR3 DNA follows: TGTGCCAGCAGTTTATCTGGCTGGGCGGGAGGGCCTACAGATACGCAGTATTTT. Translation: CASSLSGWAGGPTDTQYF.

This clone was seen a handful of times. The chain links TRBV4-1 to TRBJ2-1; possible D gene TRBD1, 6 bases. V was clipped by 5 bases and J by 9 bases, with 20 bases between them. The germline V gene encodes CDR1 MGHRA and CDR2 YSYEKL. The CDR3 length is 15 residues. The CDR3, as DNA: TGCGCCAGCAGCGAGGGGCAGGGGTACACGGGTGAGCAGTTCTTC. It yields the protein CASSEGQGYTGEQFF.

The genes are TRBV5-1 and TRBJ2-7; D is perhaps TRBD2 (7 bases). The V and J ends lost 1 base and 7 bases respectively, with 18 bases between them. CDR3 size: 15 residues. CDR1 is SGHRS and CDR2 is YFSETQ in the germline V gene. The CDR3 nucleotides are TGCGCCAGCAGCTTGAGCGCGGGGGCCCTTTTGGAGCAGTACTTC. This encodes CASSLSAGALLEQYF.

The chain uses TRBV5-8 and TRBJ2-5, with TRBD1 matching 9 bases. The germline gives CDR1 SGHTS, CDR2 YDEGEE. V dropped 1 base and J dropped 5; count of bases not matched to a gene: 6. This CDR3 has 15 amino acids. For the CDR3, the DNA is TGTGCCAGCAGCTTGTCCGGGACAGGGTGGGAGACCCAGTACTTC. It yields the protein CASSLSGTGWETQYF.

The chain carries TRBV27 and TRBJ2-3; D is undetermined. CDR1 and CDR2 (germline): MNHEY, SMNVEV (reference sequence). Trimming removed 2 bases at V and 2 bases at J, with 17 bases between. This CDR3 is 17 amino acids long. The CDR3 loop is CASSLGLEGPNTDTQYF. DNA of the CDR3: TGTGCCAGCAGTTTAGGGCTAGAAGGCCCTAACACAGATACGCAGTATTTT.

V gene TRBV10-3 combines with J gene TRBJ2-7; TRBD2 matches at 13 bases. Per the germline V gene, CDR1 is ENHRY and CDR2 is SYGVKD. V lost 1 base to trimming and J lost 3 bases; unmatched junction nucleotides: 18. CDR3 length: 21 residues. The DNA for the CDR3 is TGTGCCATCAGTGAGTTGTTCAAACTCCGGACTAGCGGGAGACTCTACTACGAGCAGTACTTC. Protein: CAISELFKLRTSGRLYYEQYF.

The DNA for the CDR3 is TGTGCCAGCAGCTTGACACACACTCAAGAGACCCAGTACTTC. Amino acids: CASSLTHTQETQYF. The V call is TRBV11-2, the J call TRBJ2-5, with D unresolved. The V gene's germline CDR1 is SGHAT and CDR2 FQNNGV. V lost 3 bases and J 2 bases, leaving 10 bases between the germline ends. The CDR3 contains 14 residues. The complete variable domain, with remaining parts taken from reference TRBV11-2 and TRBJ2-5, reads EAGVAQSPRYKIIEKRQSVAFWCNPISGHATLYWYQQILGQGPKLLIQFQNNGVVDDSQLPKDRFSAERLKGVDSTLKIQPAKLEDSAVYLCASSLTHTQETQYFGPGTRLLVL.

The chain recombines TRBV15 with TRBJ2-5, with D perhaps matching TRBD2 (6 bases). With 9 bases removed from V and 5 bases from J, the gap between germline ends came to 19 bases. CDR1 LNHNV and CDR2 YYDKDF come from the germline V gene (reference sequence). The CDR3 contains 14 residues. The DNA for the CDR3 is TGTGCCACTCATGCACGGGGGACCGGGGAGACCCAGTACTTC. It encodes CATHARGTGETQYF.

The rearrangement joins TRBV7-6 to TRBJ2-5; 9 bases match TRBD2. Germline loops: CDR1 SGHVS, CDR2 FNYEAQ. With V trimmed by 1 base and J by 2 bases, 5 bases remained unmatched. This CDR3 is built from 16 residues. This CDR3 reads CASSLGDAGGQETQYF. In DNA, the CDR3 is TGTGCCAGCAGCTTAGGGGACGCGGGAGGGCAAGAGACCCAGTACTTC. Looking up the rest from reference TRBV7-6 and TRBJ2-5 gives the full variable domain: GAGVSQSPRYKVTKRGQDVALRCDPISGHVSLYWYRQALGQGPEFLTYFNYEAQQDKSGLPNDRFSAERPEGSISTLTIQRTEQRDSAMYRCASSLGDAGGQETQYFGPGTRLLVL.

This chain joins TRBV7-6 and TRBJ2-5; D may be TRBD2 (5 bases). This CDR3 contains 14 residues. Germline V lookup: CDR1 SGHVS, CDR2 FNYEAQ. Deletions cut 4 bases from V and 3 bases from J, with 12 bases between. In nucleotides, the CDR3 is TGTGCCAGCAGCTCCGACGTAGCGAAAGAGACCCAGTACTTC. Translation gives CASSSDVAKETQYF.

The chain links TRBV5-1 to TRBJ1-1, with 7 bases that match TRBD1. The CDR3 totals 14 residues. The germline gives CDR1 SGHRS, CDR2 YFSETQ. The trim removed 3 bases at V and 0 bases at J, leaving 2 bases unmatched. CDR3 in amino acids: CASSSGQLNTEAFF. In nucleotides, the CDR3 is TGCGCCAGCAGCTCGGGACAGTTGAACACTGAAGCTTTCTTT. The whole variable domain, remainder taken from reference TRBV5-1 and TRBJ1-1, is KAGVTQTPRYLIKTRGQQVTLSCSPISGHRSVSWYQQTPGQGLQFLFEYFSETQRNKGNFPGRFSGRQFSNSRSEMNVSTLELGDSALYLCASSSGQLNTEAFFGQGTRLTVV.

The rearrangement uses TRBV9 and TRBJ2-1; no clear D. The CDR3 extends over 12 amino acids. The V end was cut by 4 bases, the J end by 6 bases, with 8 bases between. The V gene's germline CDR1 is SGDLS and CDR2 YYNGEE. The CDR3 bases are TGTGCCAGCAGCCCCCCGGTCAATGAGCAGTTCTTC. Translated: CASSPPVNEQFF. Together with reference TRBV9 and TRBJ2-1, the CDR3 gives the full variable domain: DSGVTQTPKHLITATGQRVTLRCSPRSGDLSVYWYQQSLDQGLQFLIQYYNGEERAKGNILERFSAQQFPDLHSELNLSSLELGDSALYFCASSPPVNEQFFGPGTRLTVL.

The chain is built from TRBV9 and TRBJ2-2, with D unresolved. Germline CDR1 is SGDLS and CDR2 is YYNGEE. The CDR3 consists of 12 residues. V was shortened by 0 bases and J by 7 bases, with 4 bases between the two germline ends. CDR3 coding DNA: TGTGCCAGCAGCGTAGTAAACGGGGAGCTGTTTTTT. It translates to CASSVVNGELFF.

The chain combines TRBV7-9 with TRBJ1-2; D is unclear. This CDR3 has 17 residues. Trimming left V 1 base short and J 0 bases short, with 15 bases between. Germline CDR1 and CDR2: SEHNR and FQNEAQ (reference sequence). This chain's CDR3 is CASSLGYTGRANYGYTF. CDR3 bases: TGTGCCAGCAGCTTAGGATATACGGGCAGAGCTAACTATGGCTACACCTTC.

This CDR3 reads CASSSYSYEQYF. The CDR3 region has the DNA TGTGCCAGCAGCTCCTACTCCTACGAGCAGTACTTC. V gene TRBV7-9 combines with J gene TRBJ2-7; no reliable D call. V lost 4 bases and J 0 bases, leaving 4 bases between the germline ends. The length of the CDR3 is 12 residues. Per the germline V gene, CDR1 is SEHNR and CDR2 is FQNEAQ (reference sequence).

The genes are TRBV19 and TRBJ2-3, with D possibly being TRBD2 (6 bases). V was pared by 6 bases and J by 3 bases, with 10 bases between. The CDR3 is made up of 13 amino acids. The V gene's germline CDR1 is LNHDA and CDR2 SQIVND (reference sequence). As DNA, the CDR3 is TGTGCCAGTAGCGGGAGCAGGACAGATACGCAGTATTTT. Its protein is CASSGSRTDTQYF.

This chain links TRBV7-9 with TRBJ2-5; no firm D call. Germline assignment: CDR1 SEHNR and CDR2 FQNEAQ (reference sequence). V was clipped by 3 bases and J by 4 bases, with 12 bases between them. CDR3 size: 14 residues. CDR3 region: CASSFDGRRETQYF. The CDR3 coding sequence is TGTGCCAGCAGCTTCGACGGTCGAAGAGAGACCCAGTACTTC.

The chain couples TRBV5-1 to TRBJ2-1, with 10 bases that match TRBD2. The CDR3 totals 16 residues. Germline lookup yields CDR1 SGHRS and CDR2 YFSETQ. J lost 6 bases, V lost 0 bases, and 6 bases had no gene match. CDR3 sequence: CASSLVDLAGVNEQFF. The CDR3 DNA is TGCGCCAGCAGCTTGGTGGACCTAGCGGGAGTCAATGAGCAGTTCTTC.